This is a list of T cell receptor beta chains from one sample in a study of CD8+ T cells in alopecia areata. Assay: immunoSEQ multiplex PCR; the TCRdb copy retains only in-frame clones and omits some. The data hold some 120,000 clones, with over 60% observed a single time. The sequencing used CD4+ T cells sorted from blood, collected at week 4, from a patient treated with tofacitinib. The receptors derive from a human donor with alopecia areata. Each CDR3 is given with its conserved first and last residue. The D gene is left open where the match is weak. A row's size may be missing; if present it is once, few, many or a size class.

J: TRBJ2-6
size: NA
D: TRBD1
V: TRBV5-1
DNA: TGCGCCAGCAACACCGACGGGACAGCCTCCTCTGGGGCCAACGTCCTGACTTTC
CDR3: CASNTDGTASSGANVLTF

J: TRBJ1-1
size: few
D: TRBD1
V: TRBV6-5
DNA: TGTGCCAGCAGTCTGACAGGGCGCACTGAAGCTTTCTTT
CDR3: CASSLTGRTEAFF

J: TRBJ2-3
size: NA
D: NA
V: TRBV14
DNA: TGTGCCAGCAGCCAAGGACTAGAGAGGTCCACAGATACGCAGTATTTT
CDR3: CASSQGLERSTDTQYF

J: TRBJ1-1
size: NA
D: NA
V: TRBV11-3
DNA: TGTGCCAGCAGCTTAGGGCCGGGGAACACTGAAGCTTTCTTT
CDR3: CASSLGPGNTEAFF

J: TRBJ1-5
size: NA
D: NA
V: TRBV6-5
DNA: TGTGCCAGCAGTTACGCACAGAACCAGCCCCAGCATTTT
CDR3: CASSYAQNQPQHF

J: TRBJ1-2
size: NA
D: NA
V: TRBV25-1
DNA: TGTGCCAGCAGTCCGCCGGACAGCGGCTACACCTTC
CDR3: CASSPPDSGYTF

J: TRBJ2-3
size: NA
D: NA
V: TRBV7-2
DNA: TGTGCCAGCGGATTCACAGATACGCAGTATTTT
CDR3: CASGFTDTQYF

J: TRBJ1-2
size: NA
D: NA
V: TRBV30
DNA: TGTGCCTGGAGTGGCACAGTCTATGGCTACACCTTC
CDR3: CAWSGTVYGYTF

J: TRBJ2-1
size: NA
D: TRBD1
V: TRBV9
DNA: TGTGCCAGCAGCGTAGCGACAGGGGGCAATGAGCAGTTCTTC
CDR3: CASSVATGGNEQFF

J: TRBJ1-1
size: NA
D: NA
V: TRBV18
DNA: TGTGCCAGCTCACCAAATGGGGCAGGGAACACTGAAGCTTTCTTT
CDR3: CASSPNGAGNTEAFF

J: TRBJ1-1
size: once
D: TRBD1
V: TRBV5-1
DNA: TGCGCCAGCAGCCAAGGACAGGGGAGGTTTGTTGACACTGAAGCTTTCTTT
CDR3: CASSQGQGRFVDTEAFF

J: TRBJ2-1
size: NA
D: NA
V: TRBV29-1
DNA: TGCAGCGTTGACGGGGGGCTTGAGCAGTTCTTC
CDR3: CSVDGGLEQFF

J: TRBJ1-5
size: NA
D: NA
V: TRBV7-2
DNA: TGTGCCAGCAGCTTAGGAGGAGAATTCGGGCTCGATCAGCCCCAGCATTTT
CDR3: CASSLGGEFGLDQPQHF

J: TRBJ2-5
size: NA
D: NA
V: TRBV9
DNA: TGTGCCAGCATGTATTACTGGCCGGGCCAGTACTTC
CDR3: CASMYYWPGQYF

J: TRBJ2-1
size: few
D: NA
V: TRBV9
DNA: TGTGCCAGCAGCCCCACGCGGGGTACCTACAATGAGCAGTTCTTC
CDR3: CASSPTRGTYNEQFF

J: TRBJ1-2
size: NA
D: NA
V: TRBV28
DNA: TGTGCCAGCAGTCTAAGACAGCCTAACTATGGCTACACCTTC
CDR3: CASSLRQPNYGYTF

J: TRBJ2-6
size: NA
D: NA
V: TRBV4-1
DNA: TGCGCCAGCAGCCAGACAACTGGGGCCAACGTCCTGACTTTC
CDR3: CASSQTTGANVLTF

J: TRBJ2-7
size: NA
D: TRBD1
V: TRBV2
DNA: TGTGCCACCACAAGTGACAGGGGGAACTACGAGCAGTACTTC
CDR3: CATTSDRGNYEQYF

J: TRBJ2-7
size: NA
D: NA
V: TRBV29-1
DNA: TGCAGCGTCACCGACAGGAGCCCCTACGAGCAGTACTTC
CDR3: CSVTDRSPYEQYF

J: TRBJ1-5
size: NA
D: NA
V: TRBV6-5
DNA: TGTGCCAGCAGTTACTCGATCAATCAGCCCCAGCATTTT
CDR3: CASSYSINQPQHF

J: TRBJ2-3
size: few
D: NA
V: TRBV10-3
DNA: TGTGCCATCAATGCGGGTGCCCCAGATACGCAGTATTTT
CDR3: CAINAGAPDTQYF

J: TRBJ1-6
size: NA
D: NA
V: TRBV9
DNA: TGTGCCAGCAGCGCCCGGGACGGTAATTCACCCCTCCACTTT
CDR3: CASSARDGNSPLHF

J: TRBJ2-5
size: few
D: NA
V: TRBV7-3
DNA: TGTGCCAGCAGCTCGCGGTTTCAAGAGACCCAGTACTTC
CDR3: CASSSRFQETQYF

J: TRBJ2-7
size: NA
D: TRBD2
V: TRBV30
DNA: TGTGCCTGGAGCGCTAGAGCTTTTAGCGGGAGGCCCTACGAGCAGTACTTC
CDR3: CAWSARAFSGRPYEQYF

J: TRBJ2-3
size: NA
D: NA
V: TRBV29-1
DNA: TGCAGCGCCCCAGCAAGGGCAGGCACAGATACGCAGTATTTT
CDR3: CSAPARAGTDTQYF

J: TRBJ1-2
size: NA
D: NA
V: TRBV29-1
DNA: TGCAGCTTTCTCGACCCGGGGAACTATGGCTACACCTTC
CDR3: CSFLDPGNYGYTF

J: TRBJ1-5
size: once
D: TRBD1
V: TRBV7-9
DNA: TGTGCCAGCAGCCCAGGACAGGCGAGCAATCAGCCCCAGCATTTT
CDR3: CASSPGQASNQPQHF

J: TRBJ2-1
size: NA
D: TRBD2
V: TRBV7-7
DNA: TGTGCCAGCAGCTTAGGCGCTAGCGGGTACAATGAGCAGTTCTTC
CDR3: CASSLGASGYNEQFF

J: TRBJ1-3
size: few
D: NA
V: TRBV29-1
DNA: TGCAGCGTCGTGACAGGCCCTGGAAACACCATATATTTT
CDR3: CSVVTGPGNTIYF

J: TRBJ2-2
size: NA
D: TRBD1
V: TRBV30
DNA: TGTGCCTGGAGTGAAGGGGGCCGGAACACCGGGGAGCTGTTTTTT
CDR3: CAWSEGGRNTGELFF

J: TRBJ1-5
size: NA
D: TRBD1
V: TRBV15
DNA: TGTGCCACCAGCCTGGACAGGGGAATTAATCAGCCCCAGCATTTT
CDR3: CATSLDRGINQPQHF

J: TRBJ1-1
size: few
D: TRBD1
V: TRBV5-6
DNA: TGTGCCAGCAGTCCCCGGAACAGGGGAAACACTGAAGCTTTCTTT
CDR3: CASSPRNRGNTEAFF

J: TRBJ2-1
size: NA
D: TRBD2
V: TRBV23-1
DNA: TGCGCCAGCAGTCAAAGGACCGAGGGAGAAACTAGCGGGAGACTACCTAATGAGCAGTTCTTC
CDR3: CASSQRTEGETSGRLPNEQFF

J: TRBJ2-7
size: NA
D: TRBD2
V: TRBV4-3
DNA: TGCGCCAGCAGCCAAGCTAGCGGGGGCCGCTACGAGCAGTACTTC
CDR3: CASSQASGGRYEQYF

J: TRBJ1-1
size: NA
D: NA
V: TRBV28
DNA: TGTGCCAGCAGTTTAGGGGCCAGTAGAAACACTGAAGCTTTCTTT
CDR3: CASSLGASRNTEAFF

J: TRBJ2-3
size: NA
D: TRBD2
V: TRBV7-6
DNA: TGTGCCAGCAGCTTGGGTCTAGCGGTGAGAAGCACAGATACGCAGTATTTT
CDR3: CASSLGLAVRSTDTQYF